This TCR beta chain stems from a study of blood T cell repertoires in COVID-19. Cohort placement rested on clinical history that participants reported themselves. Authors' methods: Reference gene primer amplification gave nucleated cell count estimates. Profiling relied on immunoSEQ multiplex PCR, and the TCRdb table lists in-frame clones only, not all of them. V, J and clone size were drawn from that table, and D and trimming were deduced from the DNA. Here the sample spans hundreds of thousands of clones, 85% to 90% being singletons. Sequenced input: PBMCs or T cells enriched from blood (not recorded which). The clonotype was recovered from a man younger than 40 who had recovered from COVID-19.

CDR3 protein: CASGSSYNSPLHF. The CDR3, as DNA: TGTGCCAGCGGTAGCTCCTATAATTCACCCCTCCACTTT. This chain joins TRBV18 and TRBJ1-6; no clear D gene. Germline V CDR1 and CDR2: KGHSH, LQKENI. V was trimmed by 8 bases and J by 0 bases, leaving 5 bases between them. The CDR3 is made up of 13 amino acids.